These 3 T cell receptor beta chains originate from one sample sequenced in a study of cytomegalovirus exposure and HLA in healthy donors (dated by TCRdb to 2015 to 2018). The library was built by means of the immunoSEQ multiplex PCR assay. This is the immuneACCESS table as TCRdb keeps it, with only in-frame sequences that have V and J called. A part of the clones is gone; compared with another copy, unresolved V genes explain less than half, and the rest is unexplained. The sample profile shows 110,000 to 150,000 clones; approximately 94% of them were found once. Less than 2% of the sample belongs to the ten largest clones. The sequenced material came from PBMCs. The receptors shown here come from a young man in good health and CMV-seropositive.

CDR3 nucleotides: TGTGCCAGCAGCGAGGACGAGACTAACCAAGAGACCCAGTACTTC. Translated, it gives CASSEDETNQETQYF. J is TRBJ2-5 and V is TRBV7-9; possibly TRBD2 for D (5 bases). Trimming removed 5 bases from V and 0 bases from J, with 13 bases in between. Germline CDR1 reads SEHNR; CDR2 reads FQNEAQ (reference sequence). The CDR3 spans 15 residues. The full variable domain, in which reference TRBV7-9 and TRBJ2-5 provide the parts outside the CDR3, is DTGVSQNPRHKITKRGQNVTFRCDPISEHNRLYWYRQTLGQGPEFLTYFQNEAQLEKSRLLSDRFSAERPKGSFSTLEIQRTEQGDSAMYLCASSEDETNQETQYFGPGTRLLVL.

This chain uses TRBV2 with TRBJ2-3; 8 bases match TRBD2. CDR1 and CDR2 (germline): SNHLY, FYNNEI. The CDR3 has 18 residues. Unmatched junction bases numbered 17, after V lost 6 bases and J lost 3 bases. CDR3 bases: TGTGCCAGCAGGACGACTGGGTCTGGAGCGGGAGTTACAGATACGCAGTATTTT. Its protein product is CASRTTGSGAGVTDTQYF. The full variable domain, completed using reference TRBV2 and TRBJ2-3, is EPEVTQTPSHQVTQMGQEVILRCVPISNHLYFYWYRQILGQKVEFLVSFYNNEISEKSEIFDDQFSVERPDGSNFTLKIRSTKLEDSAMYFCASRTTGSGAGVTDTQYFGPGTRLTVL.

The chain joins TRBV27 to TRBJ2-1, with 13 bases identical to TRBD2. Trimming took 5 bases from V and 2 from J; bases not matched to a gene: 9. The germline V gene has CDR1 MNHEY and CDR2 SMNVEV (reference sequence). The CDR3 extends over 18 amino acids. For the CDR3, the DNA is TGTGCCAGCAGTGGGGGACTAGCGGGACATACGACCTACAATGAGCAGTTCTTC. It specifies CASSGGLAGHTTYNEQFF.